A single sample gave rise to the 32 T cell receptor beta chains below, sequenced in a study of blood T cell repertoires in COVID-19 (TCRdb year 2020). Library construction relied on the immunoSEQ multiplex PCR assay. TCRdb obtained this table from immuneACCESS and retained in-frame rearrangements with V and J assigned. These tables miss some clones; where compared with another copy, unresolved V genes account for less than half of the shortfall, and the remainder is unexplained. The sample records a few hundred thousand clones, around 84% of which are singletons. The top ten constitute about 2.9% of the sample. The sample consisted of peripheral blood. The receptors stem from a human donor in a cohort sampled during active COVID-19.

The chain combines TRBV5-4 with TRBJ1-1; D not resolved. The germline V and J ends were trimmed by 4 bases and 8 bases, with 15 bases remaining between them. Germline V CDR1 and CDR2: SGHNT, YYREEE (reference sequence). The CDR3 is 13 residues long. The CDR3 protein is CASSLDTASEAFF. The CDR3 region has the DNA TGTGCCAGCAGCCTCGACACCGCGTCCGAAGCTTTCTTT.

The rearrangement links TRBV9 to TRBJ2-3; TRBD1 matches 8 bases. This CDR3 spans 15 amino acids. The ends lost 4 bases at V and 5 bases at J; junction bases unmatched: 9. Germline assignment: CDR1 SGDLS and CDR2 YYNGEE. CDR3 in DNA: TGTGCCAGCAGCCCGTACGGACAGGGAATAGATACGCAGTATTTT. Protein sequence: CASSPYGQGIDTQYF.

This clone was seen repeatedly, ten times or more. This chain uses TRBV10-3 with TRBJ1-4; tentative D call: TRBD1 (6 bases). The CDR3 has 16 residues. Germline lookup yields CDR1 ENHRY and CDR2 SYGVKD. Trimming left V 3 bases short and J 4 bases short, with 15 bases between. CDR3 DNA: TGTGCCATCAGTGATCGTACGACAGGCCATAATGAAAAACTGTTTTTT. Its translation is CAISDRTTGHNEKLFF.

The V gene is TRBV3-1 (or the pseudogene TRBV3-2), the J gene TRBJ2-1; the D gene is possibly TRBD2 (6 bases). This CDR3 contains 14 residues. Germline CDR1 and CDR2: LGHDT and YNNKEL (reference sequence). Deletions cut 2 bases from V and 9 bases from J, with 14 bases between. CDR3 protein: CASSQRRAEGEQFF. CDR3 bases: TGTGCCAGCAGCCAAAGACGAGCGGAGGGTGAGCAGTTCTTC.

The rearrangement links TRBV28 to TRBJ1-2; D is possibly TRBD1 (5 bases). This CDR3 contains 15 residues. The germline V and J ends were trimmed by 4 bases and 7 bases, with 19 bases remaining between them. Germline CDR1 is MDHEN and CDR2 is SYDVKM. CDR3: CASSSGGSYSLGYTF. The DNA of the CDR3 is TGTGCCAGCAGTTCCGGGGGGTCCTATTCCCTTGGCTACACCTTC.

The chain carries TRBV10-3 and TRBJ1-1, with 10 bases fitting TRBD1. The CDR3 runs to 14 residues. Losses at the gene ends were 5 bases for V and 5 bases for J; bases not matched to a gene: 5. Germline loops: CDR1 ENHRY, CDR2 SYGVKD. CDR3 nucleotides: TGTGCCATCAGTCTTGGACAGGGGGGGACTGAAGCTTTCTTT. Its protein product is CAISLGQGGTEAFF.

This clone was seen a single time. The chain links TRBV5-1 to TRBJ2-5, with unresolved D. The CDR3 length is 14 residues. Deletions cut 3 bases from V and 6 bases from J, with 15 bases between. CDR1 SGHRS and CDR2 YFSETQ come from the germline V gene. The CDR3 spells CASSSSPPSQTQYF. The CDR3 DNA sequence: TGCGCCAGCAGCTCGAGCCCCCCCTCCCAGACCCAGTACTTC. Supplemented by reference TRBV5-1 and TRBJ2-5, the full variable domain reads KAGVTQTPRYLIKTRGQQVTLSCSPISGHRSVSWYQQTPGQGLQFLFEYFSETQRNKGNFPGRFSGRQFSNSRSEMNVSTLELGDSALYLCASSSSPPSQTQYFGPGTRLLVL.

The CDR3 spells CASRPTGFTEEQYF. The CDR3 nucleotides are TGTGCCAGCAGACCAACAGGGTTTACCGAGGAGCAGTACTTC. This rearrangement joins TRBV28 to TRBJ2-7; possibly TRBD1 for D (6 bases). Deletions cut 6 bases from V and 7 bases from J, with 19 bases between. Germline V gene lookup returns CDR1 MDHEN and CDR2 SYDVKM. The CDR3 extends over 14 amino acids.

CDR3 loop: CASSLEAGTEAFF. The DNA of the CDR3 is TGTGCCAGCAGCTTAGAAGCAGGTACTGAAGCTTTCTTT. This chain connects TRBV7-9 to TRBJ1-1; D is uncertain. The CDR3 has 13 residues. V was shortened by 1 base and J by 5 bases, with 8 bases between the two germline ends. Germline V gene lookup returns CDR1 SEHNR and CDR2 FQNEAQ (reference sequence). The full variable domain, in which reference TRBV7-9 and TRBJ1-1 provide the parts outside the CDR3, is DTGVSQNPRHKITKRGQNVTFRCDPISEHNRLYWYRQTLGQGPEFLTYFQNEAQLEKSRLLSDRFSAERPKGSFSTLEIQRTEQGDSAMYLCASSLEAGTEAFFGQGTRLTVV.

The chain links TRBV3-1 (or the pseudogene TRBV3-2) to TRBJ1-1; TRBD1 is a possible D gene (6 bases). V was pared by 0 bases and J by 12 bases, with 20 bases between. Germline assignment: CDR1 LGHDT and CDR2 YNNKEL (reference sequence). The CDR3 is 15 residues long. The CDR3 nucleotides read TGTGCCAGCAGCCAAGAACACAGGGAGCTCTCAGTCTCTTTCTTT. The encoded protein is CASSQEHRELSVSFF.

On this clone: Additional DNA sequences in this sample encode the identical CDR3. The V call is TRBV30, the J call TRBJ2-7; possible D gene TRBD1, 5 bases. CDR1 and CDR2 from the germline V gene are GTSNPN and SVGIG (reference sequence). The CDR3 runs to 11 residues. The V gene lost 3 bases and the J gene lost 3 bases, with 6 bases spanning the gap. The CDR3 region has the DNA TGTGCCTGGAGCGACAGCTACGAGCAGTACTTC. The encoded protein is CAWSDSYEQYF.

This chain links TRBV13 with TRBJ1-3, with D possibly TRBD1 on 6 matching bases. CDR3 length: 16 residues. Trimming shortened V by 0 bases and J by 4 bases, and 13 bases separated the two germline ends. Germline V gives CDR1 PRHDT, CDR2 FYEKMQ (reference sequence). CDR3 region: CASSLGGGADGNTIYF. The CDR3 DNA follows: TGTGCCAGCAGCTTAGGCGGGGGGGCGGACGGAAACACCATATATTTT.

J is TRBJ2-3 and V is TRBV7-6; unclear D gene. Trimming removed 2 bases from V and 1 base from J, with 10 bases in between. CDR1 is SGHVS and CDR2 is FNYEAQ in the germline V gene. CDR3 size: 15 residues. The DNA for the CDR3 is TGTGCCAGCAGCTTAAGGTTGGGCGGCACAGATACGCAGTATTTT. This encodes CASSLRLGGTDTQYF.

The V and J genes are TRBV4-1 and TRBJ2-5, with 12 bases matching TRBD1. The CDR3 spans 18 residues. From germline, CDR1 is MGHRA and CDR2 YSYEKL. V was pared by 1 base and J by 4 bases, with 10 bases of the junction left unmatched. The CDR3 region is CASSQVLAGQGAGETQYF. The CDR3 DNA is TGCGCCAGCAGCCAAGTCCTGGCGGGACAGGGGGCTGGAGAGACCCAGTACTTC.

The gene calls are TRBV24-1 and TRBJ2-1, with a tentative D call TRBD1 (6 bases). Germline CDR1 and CDR2: KGHDR and SFDVKD. Trimming removed 2 bases at V and 8 bases at J, with 9 bases between. This CDR3 has 13 amino acids. The CDR3 nucleotides read TGTGCCACCAGTGATTCCAGGGGCTATGAGCAGTTCTTC. Translated: CATSDSRGYEQFF.

J is TRBJ1-1 and V is TRBV14, with D perhaps matching TRBD1 (5 bases). The CDR3 extends over 12 amino acids. Trimming removed 3 bases at V and 3 bases at J, with 5 bases between. The germline CDR1 and CDR2 sequences are SGHDN and FVKESK. This chain's CDR3 is CASSHRDTEAFF. CDR3 sequence (DNA): TGTGCCAGCAGCCACAGGGACACTGAAGCTTTCTTT.

The chain uses TRBV24-1 and TRBJ2-5, with 8 nucleotides matching TRBD2. V lost 4 bases to trimming and J lost 2 bases; unmatched junction nucleotides: 8. The CDR3 is 16 residues long. The germline V gene encodes CDR1 KGHDR and CDR2 SFDVKD. The CDR3 DNA reads as TGTGCCACCAGTGACGGCGGGAGGACCTTACAAGAGACCCAGTACTTC. Residues: CATSDGGRTLQETQYF.

This clone has a handful of counts. The rearrangement links TRBV5-6 to TRBJ2-7; no firm D call. Trimming took 3 bases from V and 1 from J, leaving 11 bases between them. This CDR3 contains 14 residues. CDR1 is SGHDT, CDR2 YYEEEE, per germline. CDR3 DNA: TGTGCCAGCAGCTCCGCCGGGTCATCCTACGAGCAGTACTTC. Translated, it gives CASSSAGSSYEQYF. Full variable domain (remainder filled in from reference TRBV5-6 and TRBJ2-7): DAGVTQSPTHLIKTRGQQVTLRCSPKSGHDTVSWYQQALGQGPQFIFQYYEEEERQRGNFPDRFSGHQFPNYSSELNVNALLLGDSALYLCASSSAGSSYEQYFGPGTRLTVT.

The chain is built from TRBV4-1 and TRBJ2-1; 7 bases match TRBD1. The CDR3 has 14 residues. The trim removed 1 base at V and 8 bases at J, leaving 5 bases unmatched. Looked up from germline, CDR1 is MGHRA and CDR2 is YSYEKL. The DNA of the CDR3 is TGCGCCAGCAGCCAAGGGGCCACAGGGGATGAGCAGTTCTTC. It is translated as CASSQGATGDEQFF.

The V and J genes are TRBV7-2 and TRBJ1-4, with 9 nucleotides matching TRBD1. Germline V gene data show CDR1 as SGHTA and CDR2 as FQGNSA. The CDR3 totals 14 residues. V gave up 6 bases and J gave up 7 bases; unmatched junction bases: 6. The CDR3 nucleotides are TGTGCCAGCAGGCCCCCGGACAGGGGTGAAAAACTGTTTTTT. Residues: CASRPPDRGEKLFF.

This clone was seen only once. The chain joins TRBV30 to TRBJ1-1; maybe TRBD1 (6 bases). The CDR3 spans 13 residues. Trimming removed 1 base from V and 5 bases from J, with 11 bases in between. CDR1 and CDR2 (germline): GTSNPN, SVGIG (reference sequence). CDR3 nucleotide sequence: TGTGCCTGGAGTGGAAAAAGGGGGACTGAAGCTTTCTTT. Translating it yields CAWSGKRGTEAFF.

The chain combines TRBV6-5 with TRBJ2-5; 10 bases fit TRBD2. The CDR3 has 13 residues. Losses at the gene ends were 10 bases for V and 5 bases for J; bases not matched to a gene: 7. CDR1 is MNHEY, CDR2 SVGAGI, per germline. The CDR3 region has the DNA TGTGCCACGATAGCGGGGGGTTATGAGACCCAGTACTTC. Its protein is CATIAGGYETQYF.

This chain uses TRBV30 with TRBJ2-6; 7 nucleotides align to TRBD1. CDR1 and CDR2 (germline): GTSNPN, SVGIG (reference sequence). The CDR3 runs to 13 residues. V gave up 2 bases and J gave up 12 bases; unmatched junction bases: 7. CDR3 amino acids: CAWSPGTARVLTF. CDR3 nucleotide sequence: TGTGCCTGGAGTCCTGGGACAGCACGCGTCCTGACTTTC. The entire variable domain, with the rest obtained from reference TRBV30 and TRBJ2-6, is as follows: SQTIHQWPATLVQPVGSPLSLECTVEGTSNPNLYWYRQAAGRGLQLLFYSVGIGQISSEVPQNLSASRPQDRQFILSSKKLLLSDSGFYLCAWSPGTARVLTFGAGSRLTVL.

This clone was counted once. The V and J genes are TRBV6-1 and TRBJ1-4; a possible D gene is TRBD1 (5 bases). Germline CDR1 and CDR2: MNHNS and SASEGT. The CDR3 runs 14 residues. V dropped 1 base and J dropped 12 bases, with 15 bases sitting between them. The CDR3 nucleotides read TGTGCCAGCAGTGAAGTAAGGGCAGGGAACCAACTGTTTTTT. This sequence encodes CASSEVRAGNQLFF.

This clone was detected only a few times. V is TRBV7-2 and J is TRBJ2-1, with D perhaps TRBD2 (6 bases). CDR1 is SGHTA, CDR2 FQGNSA, per germline. The CDR3 is 16 amino acids. V was pared by 0 bases and J by 3 bases, with 12 bases between. The CDR3 DNA reads TGTGCCAGCAGCTTAGCTCCGGGACTGGACTACAATGAGCAGTTCTTC. As protein: CASSLAPGLDYNEQFF.

The V and J genes are TRBV30 and TRBJ1-4; 7 bases are a match to TRBD1. The germline CDR1 and CDR2 sequences are GTSNPN and SVGIG (reference sequence). The CDR3 is 17 amino acids. The V segment lost 0 bases and the J segment 9 bases; nucleotides outside the gene matches: 16. CDR3: CAWSVATIGTGDKKLFF. CDR3 nucleotide sequence: TGTGCCTGGAGTGTAGCGACCATCGGAACAGGGGATAAAAAACTGTTTTTT.

The chain links TRBV3-1 (or the pseudogene TRBV3-2) to TRBJ2-1, with TRBD2 identical over 10 bases. Germline V lookup: CDR1 LGHDT, CDR2 YNNKEL (reference sequence). The CDR3 is 17 residues long. Trimming at V came to 1 base and at J to 10 bases, leaving 13 bases not matched to a gene. CDR3 nucleotides: TGTGCCAGCAGCCAAGGGGCTGGAGCGGGAGGGATAAACGAGCAGTTCTTC. Translating gives CASSQGAGAGGINEQFF.

The V call is TRBV28, the J call TRBJ1-1, with D possibly matching TRBD1 (5 bases). The germline V and J ends were trimmed by 4 bases and 1 base, with 10 bases remaining between them. Germline CDR1 is MDHEN and CDR2 is SYDVKM. The CDR3 covers 14 residues. CDR3 sequence reads: CASSSDTSNTEAFF. For the CDR3, the DNA is TGTGCCAGCAGTTCGGACACCTCGAACACTGAAGCTTTCTTT.

This sequence joins TRBV2 and TRBJ2-1; a weak D match, TRBD2 (6 bases). Germline values: CDR1 SNHLY, CDR2 FYNNEI. V gave up 4 bases and J gave up 8 bases, with 15 bases separating them. CDR3 length: 14 residues. The CDR3 DNA reads TGTGCCAGCAGTGGTAATAATTGGGGGGATGAGCAGTTCTTC. Protein: CASSGNNWGDEQFF. The whole variable domain, remainder taken from reference TRBV2 and TRBJ2-1, is EPEVTQTPSHQVTQMGQEVILRCVPISNHLYFYWYRQILGQKVEFLVSFYNNEISEKSEIFDDQFSVERPDGSNFTLKIRSTKLEDSAMYFCASSGNNWGDEQFFGPGTRLTVL.

The chain carries TRBV5-1 and TRBJ2-7, with 7 positions matching TRBD2. J lost 6 bases, V lost 4 bases, and 10 bases had no gene match. The length of the CDR3 is 14 residues. Looked up from germline, CDR1 is SGHRS and CDR2 is YFSETQ. CDR3 region: CASSPSGGSGEQYF. CDR3 DNA: TGCGCCAGCAGCCCGTCCGGGGGGTCCGGCGAGCAGTACTTC.

This chain connects TRBV6-6 to TRBJ1-5; TRBD1 matches 7 bases. Germline V gene lookup returns CDR1 MNHNY and CDR2 SVGAGI (reference sequence). The CDR3 spans 16 residues. With 7 bases clipped from V and 4 bases from J, the junction kept 13 bases outside the gene matches. CDR3 sequence reads: CASTFPAGGSNQPQHF. CDR3 sequence (DNA): TGTGCCAGCACCTTTCCCGCAGGGGGTTCGAATCAGCCCCAGCATTTT.

The chain has TRBV5-4 and TRBJ1-5; TRBD1 might be the D (5 bases). Germline V CDR1 and CDR2: SGHNT, YYREEE (reference sequence). Trimming shortened V by 0 bases and J by 2 bases, and 9 bases separated the two germline ends. The CDR3 spans 15 residues. The CDR3: CASSLDGGGNQPQHF. The CDR3 bases are TGTGCCAGCAGCTTGGACGGGGGAGGCAATCAGCCCCAGCATTTT.